This T cell receptor beta chain came from a study of blood T cell repertoires in COVID-19. Study context: Researchers got acute and convalescent COVID-19 samples from the United States, Italy and Spain. T cells, B-cell-depleted T cells, or PBMCs supplied cDNA or gDNA.

Data came from immunoSEQ multiplex PCR; TCRdb stores just in-frame clones and leaves some out. The table records around 340,000 clones, around 83% of them present only once. The CDR3 totals 15 residues. Germline V gene sequence: CDR1 LNHNV, CDR2 YYDKDF (reference sequence). V shed 4 bases, J shed 4 bases, and the junction held 7 bases outside the gene matches. This clone was observed a handful of times. The chain couples TRBV15 to TRBJ1-2, with TRBD1 identical over 9 bases. This TCR was recovered from a man aged 30 to 39 with active or convalescent COVID-19. Sequenced sample: peripheral blood. DNA for the CDR3: TGTGCCACCAGCAAAACTCCGACAGGGGGCTATGGCTACACCTTC. Its protein is CATSKTPTGGYGYTF. Drawing the rest from reference TRBV15 and TRBJ1-2, the complete variable domain is DAMVIQNPRYQVTQFGKPVTLSCSQTLNHNVMYWYQQKSSQAPKLLFHYYDKDFNNEADTPDNFQSRRPNTSFCFLDIRSPGLGDTAMYLCATSKTPTGGYGYTFGSGTRLTVV.